This entry is about one T cell receptor beta chain. The protocol was immunoSEQ multiplex PCR, while the TCRdb copy is restricted to in-frame clones and leaves out a portion. The data contain around 280,000 clones, 87% of them seen just once; the ten biggest clones take up about 6.1%. The sample originates from a study of blood T cell repertoires in COVID-19. Participants' own reports of clinical history determined their cohort assignment. Donors in Cohort 3 counted as recovered after two negative PCRs, clearance, or symptom resolution. The CDR3 length is 11 residues. V was trimmed by 6 bases and J by 7 bases, leaving 10 bases between them. Germline V gives CDR1 DFQATT, CDR2 SNEGSKA (reference sequence).

The source material was PBMCs or T cells enriched from blood (not recorded which). The V and J genes are TRBV20-1 and TRBJ2-1, with a tentative D call TRBD2 (5 bases). This clonotype was sampled from a woman aged 40 to 49 who had recovered from COVID-19. The CDR3 DNA is TGCAGTGCGCGGCGCGGGAATGAGCAGTTCTTC. This encodes CSARRGNEQFF.